Below, 12 T cell receptor beta chains from the same sample are listed, as sequenced in a study of blood T cells in healthy people across ages. A J-beta primer mix and a sample-barcoded 5' primer were used in a second PCR of roughly 7 to 12 cycles. TCRdb re-analysed the 5' RACE reads in MiXCR, keeping a single row per CDR3 protein. The sample lists roughly 1.5 million distinct CDR3 sequences; roughly two fifths were seen once. The sequenced sample was blood. These receptors all come from a young woman in good health.

In its sample, this clonotype was seen a few times. The chain is built from TRBV4-1 and TRBJ2-1; 8 positions match TRBD1. Germline values: CDR1 MGHRA, CDR2 YSYEKL. V was pared by 2 bases and J by 9 bases, with 12 bases of the junction left unmatched. The CDR3 consists of 16 residues. The CDR3 coding sequence is TGCGCCAGCAGCCAACCTAAGTATTACAGGGGGTTTGAGCAGTTCTTC. Protein: CASSQPKYYRGFEQFF.

The chain has TRBV20-1 and TRBJ1-2; D unclear. The CDR3 has 14 residues. The V end was cut by 0 bases, the J end by 4 bases, with 12 bases between. Germline V gives CDR1 DFQATT, CDR2 SNEGSKA (reference sequence). CDR3 sequence reads: CSARDPRQPYGYTF. DNA for the CDR3: TGCAGTGCTAGAGATCCCCGGCAGCCCTATGGCTACACCTTC.

DNA for the CDR3: TGCAGTGCTAGAGCTGGGCCTGGACTATACAATGAGCAGTACTTC. Translated: CSARAGPGLYNEQYF. The chain uses TRBV20-1 and TRBJ2-5; D is possibly TRBD2 (6 bases). V lost 1 base and J 11 bases, leaving 23 bases between the germline ends. Germline V gene lookup returns CDR1 DFQATT and CDR2 SNEGSKA (reference sequence). CDR3 size: 15 residues.

The genes are TRBV7-2 and TRBJ1-1, with TRBD1 identical over 7 bases. The germline V gene has CDR1 SGHTA and CDR2 FQGNSA. The trim removed 6 bases at V and 0 bases at J, leaving 13 bases unmatched. The CDR3 is made up of 17 amino acids. The CDR3: CASRYRDRGLMNTEAFF. Written as DNA, the CDR3 is TGTGCCAGCAGATACCGGGACAGAGGCCTTATGAACACTGAAGCTTTCTTT.

The V call is TRBV4-2, the J call TRBJ2-7; 8 bases are a match to TRBD2. Germline CDR1 LGHNA, CDR2 YNFKEQ. The CDR3 extends over 21 amino acids. The J segment lost 2 bases and the V segment lost 4 bases, leaving 25 bases of the junction unmatched. CDR3 nucleotide sequence: TGTGCCAGCAGCCTAAGATGGCCGCGGGGGGTACCATTCTCTCCTGCCTACGAGCAGTACTTC. It codes for CASSLRWPRGVPFSPAYEQYF.

The rearrangement joins TRBV20-1 to TRBJ2-1, with D unresolved. Germline-derived CDR1 and CDR2 are DFQATT and SNEGSKA (reference sequence). With 0 bases removed from V and 9 bases from J, the gap between germline ends came to 9 bases. This CDR3 region has 12 residues. CDR3 DNA: TGCAGTGCTAGAGAGGGTTTCTTTGAGCAGTTCTTC. It codes for CSAREGFFEQFF.

This chain joins TRBV3-1 and TRBJ2-7, with a weak D call TRBD1 (5 bases). The V end was cut by 10 bases, the J end by 6 bases, with 19 bases between. Germline V gene lookup returns CDR1 LGHDT and CDR2 YNNKEL (reference sequence). The CDR3 totals 13 residues. The CDR3 sequence: CATRSWQGGEQYF. In DNA, the CDR3 is TGTGCCACCCGAAGCTGGCAGGGCGGCGAGCAGTACTTC.

Regarding this clonotype: Germline is not matched at one junction end, which may reflect a read error. This rearrangement joins TRBV19 to TRBJ2-7; unclear D gene. CDR1 is LNHDA and CDR2 is SQIVND in the germline V gene (reference sequence). The CDR3 sequence is 14 residues long. The CDR3 spells CASGIAAQVYEQYF. Written as DNA, the CDR3 is TGTGCCAGTGGTATTGCGGCGCAGGTCTACGAGCAGTACTTC. Drawing the rest from reference TRBV19 and TRBJ2-7, the complete variable domain is DGGITQSPKYLFRKEGQNVTLSCEQNLNHDAMYWYRQDPGQGLRLIYYSQIVNDFQKGDIAEGYSVSREKKESFPLTVTSAQKNPTAFYLCASGIAAQVYEQYFGPGTRLTVT.

This clonotype was counted at least ten times. This chain connects TRBV12-3 or TRBV12-4 to TRBJ2-1; D unclear. Trimming removed 5 bases at V and 0 bases at J, with 17 bases between. The CDR3 sequence is 17 residues long. The CDR3 coding sequence is TGTGCCAGCAGTCCCGGACGTCCCCAGAGCTCCTACAATGAGCAGTTCTTC. It specifies CASSPGRPQSSYNEQFF.

The gene calls are TRBV5-1 and TRBJ1-1; 10 bases fit TRBD1. The CDR3 is 17 amino acids. V shed 2 bases, J shed 0 bases, and the junction held 7 bases outside the gene matches. Germline-derived CDR1 and CDR2 are SGHRS and YFSETQ. CDR3 sequence reads: CASSFGWDRGLNTEAFF. CDR3 DNA sequence: TGCGCCAGCAGCTTTGGTTGGGACAGGGGTTTGAACACTGAAGCTTTCTTT. Supplemented by reference TRBV5-1 and TRBJ1-1, the full variable domain reads KAGVTQTPRYLIKTRGQQVTLSCSPISGHRSVSWYQQTPGQGLQFLFEYFSETQRNKGNFPGRFSGRQFSNSRSEMNVSTLELGDSALYLCASSFGWDRGLNTEAFFGQGTRLTVV.

This CDR3 reads CASSPRGVGGDRNQPQHF. The CDR3 DNA sequence: TGTGCCAGCAGCCCCCGGGGTGTGGGGGGTGATCGCAATCAGCCCCAGCATTTT. The chain recombines TRBV7-8 with TRBJ1-5; tentatively, D is TRBD1 (5 bases). CDR1 and CDR2 (germline): SGHVS, FQNEAQ. Trimming took off 5 bases at V and 2 bases at J, with 22 bases between the two ends. The CDR3 spans 18 residues.

This rearrangement joins TRBV29-1 to TRBJ2-1; D is possibly TRBD1 (6 bases). V shed 6 bases and J shed 6 bases, with 18 bases lying between them. CDR3 length: 14 residues. The germline V gene has CDR1 SQVTM and CDR2 ANQGSEA. CDR3 residues: CSVLDSVYPNEQFF. In DNA, the CDR3 is TGCAGCGTACTGGACAGCGTTTATCCCAATGAGCAGTTCTTC.